This T cell receptor (beta chain) was obtained from a study of T-cell memory formation after mild COVID-19. Study results and caveats: Later expanders leaned CD4+, whereas clones that contracted between day 15 and 85 were balanced CD4/CD8.

The CDR3 length is 15 residues. In germline, CDR1 is MNHNY, CDR2 SVGAGI (reference sequence). V was pared by 6 bases and J by 5 bases, with 12 bases of the junction left unmatched. TCRdb itself ran the 5' RACE reads through MiXCR, one entry per CDR3 protein. The table shows approximately 400,000 distinct CDR3 sequences, with roughly 24% occurring only once. A few counts support this clonotype. Antigen: not known. The source is an adult woman who had mild COVID-19 (a few samples of this study predate the infection). Cell type and time point are not known. Sequencing input: PBMCs or a T cell subset sorted from them (not recorded which). The chain has TRBV6-6 and TRBJ2-7; 8 bases are shared with TRBD1. This CDR3 reads CASRKKTGAGDEQYF. The CDR3 DNA is TGTGCCAGCAGAAAAAAGACAGGGGCCGGCGACGAGCAGTACTTC.